One sample yielded the 9 T cell receptor beta chains listed below, sequenced in a study of blood T cell repertoires in COVID-19. The data were produced by immunoSEQ multiplex PCR, yet TCRdb's version contains in-frame clones alone and is incomplete. This table has some 300,000 clones, 88% appearing once. Sample: PBMCs or T cells enriched from blood (not recorded which). Receptor source: a woman aged 30 to 39 who had recovered from COVID-19.

This clone was found once. The chain has TRBV28 and TRBJ2-1, with unresolved D. CDR1 is MDHEN and CDR2 is SYDVKM in the germline V gene. CDR3 size: 14 residues. With 8 bases removed from V and 0 bases from J, the gap between germline ends came to 11 bases. The CDR3 sequence: CASGWANSYNEQFF. The CDR3 coding sequence is TGTGCCAGCGGCTGGGCGAACTCCTACAATGAGCAGTTCTTC. Combining the CDR3 with reference TRBV28 and TRBJ2-1 gives the whole variable domain DVKVTQSSRYLVKRTGEKVFLECVQDMDHENMFWYRQDPGLGLRLIYFSYDVKMKEKGDIPEGYSVSREKKERFSLILESASTNQTSMYLCASGWANSYNEQFFGPGTRLTVL.

The chain has TRBV13 and TRBJ1-4; 7 bases map to TRBD1. The CDR3 runs to 15 residues. The germline gives CDR1 PRHDT, CDR2 FYEKMQ (reference sequence). V lost 0 bases, J lost 4 bases, and 2 bases stayed unmatched. The CDR3: CASSLGTGVNEKLFF. The DNA of the CDR3 is TGTGCCAGCAGCTTAGGCACAGGGGTTAATGAAAAACTGTTTTTT.

The chain employs TRBV13 and TRBJ1-2; no firm D call. V was trimmed by 5 bases and J by 6 bases, leaving 19 bases between them. Germline lookup yields CDR1 PRHDT and CDR2 FYEKMQ (reference sequence). The CDR3 contains 15 residues. CDR3 coding DNA: TGTGCCAGCAGCACCCTGAAGGGCGGGGAGGATGGCTACACCTTC. It specifies CASSTLKGGEDGYTF.

This clone was counted once. The J gene is TRBJ2-7, the V gene TRBV9, with 12 bases lining up with TRBD1. The germline gives CDR1 SGDLS, CDR2 YYNGEE. There are 15 residues in the CDR3. V shed 0 bases and J 6 bases; nucleotides not matched to a gene: 4. CDR3 sequence (DNA): TGTGCCAGCAGCGTAGGGGGACAGGGGGCCTCCGAGCAGTACTTC. Its protein product is CASSVGGQGASEQYF.

This chain links TRBV5-8 with TRBJ1-5; 7 bases are a match to TRBD1. The CDR3 contains 14 residues. Germline CDR1 is SGHTS and CDR2 is YDEGEE. V shed 4 bases, J shed 5 bases, and the junction held 6 bases outside the gene matches. For the CDR3, the DNA is TGTGCCAGCAGCCGGCGACAGGGCGATCAGCCCCAGCATTTT. The encoded protein is CASSRRQGDQPQHF.

The chain carries TRBV10-3 and TRBJ2-3, with 15 positions matching TRBD2. Germline CDR1 reads ENHRY; CDR2 reads SYGVKD. V lost 4 bases and J lost 6; bases outside the gene matches: 8. The CDR3 consists of 17 residues. CDR3 sequence (DNA): TGTGCCATCAGTGCCCTCGGACTAGCGGGGGGGGTTGATACGCAGTATTTT. The encoded protein is CAISALGLAGGVDTQYF.

The V and J genes are TRBV28 and TRBJ2-7; D is perhaps TRBD1 (6 bases). Between the trimmed V and J ends, which lost 3 bases and 6 bases, there was a span of 15 bases. The CDR3 is 14 amino acids. The germline gives CDR1 MDHEN, CDR2 SYDVKM. The CDR3 nucleotides are TGTGCCAGCAGTTTTGGGACATCCGCACGCGAGCAGTACTTC. Translated: CASSFGTSAREQYF.

Only one count was recorded for this clone. V and J are TRBV5-4 and TRBJ2-2; a possible D gene is TRBD1 (6 bases). With 2 bases removed from V and 4 bases from J, the gap between germline ends came to 9 bases. Germline CDR1 reads SGHNT; CDR2 reads YYREEE (reference sequence). The CDR3 has 14 residues. CDR3 protein: CASSFGQFTGELFF. Written as DNA, the CDR3 is TGTGCCAGCAGCTTCGGACAGTTCACCGGGGAGCTGTTTTTT.

This clone was seen a handful of times. This sequence joins TRBV10-1 and TRBJ1-5; D is unresolved. Trimming took 11 bases from V and 0 from J, leaving 11 bases between them. The CDR3 spans 13 residues. Germline CDR1 is WNHNN and CDR2 is SYGVQD (reference sequence). In DNA, the CDR3 is TGCGCCCCAACGGGGTATAGCAATCAGCCCCAGCATTTT. Amino acids: CAPTGYSNQPQHF.